These 31 T cell receptor beta chains originate from one sample sequenced in a study of cytomegalovirus exposure and HLA in healthy donors. A multiplex PCR was run with 60 Vbeta primers and 13 Jbeta primers. Method: immunoSEQ multiplex PCR; TCRdb's copy keeps in-frame clones and lacks some. This listing includes 30,000 to 40,000 clones. Sequences were obtained from PBMCs. The receptor source for this set is a woman in her forties in good health and CMV-seropositive.

The rearrangement uses TRBV6-6 and TRBJ2-5; 11 bases are a match to TRBD1. Germline V lookup: CDR1 MNHNY, CDR2 SVGAGI (reference sequence). J was trimmed by 4 bases and V by 10 bases; bases with no gene match: 5. The CDR3 consists of 13 residues. The CDR3 coding sequence is TGTGCCACCAAGGGACAGGGGGGAGAGACCCAGTACTTC. It codes for CATKGQGGETQYF.

The rearrangement uses TRBV2 and TRBJ2-7; 8 positions match TRBD1. There are 14 residues in the CDR3. Trimming removed 6 bases from V and 4 bases from J; junction bases left unmatched: 8. Germline CDR1 reads SNHLY; CDR2 reads FYNNEI. The CDR3, as DNA: TGTGCCAGCAGACTTTCAGGGGGCCCTTACGAGCAGTACTTC. Residues: CASRLSGGPYEQYF.

This CDR3 is CASSLSGSGGEQYF. CDR3 coding DNA: TGTGCCAGCAGCTTAAGCGGGAGTGGGGGGGAGCAGTACTTC. This chain joins TRBV13 and TRBJ2-7, with 8 positions matching TRBD2. This CDR3 has 14 amino acids. Germline CDR1 PRHDT, CDR2 FYEKMQ (reference sequence). The ends lost 2 bases at V and 7 bases at J; junction bases unmatched: 7.

CDR3 in amino acids: CASSPGLAGGEQFF. The CDR3 DNA reads TGTGCCAGCAGCCCCGGACTAGCGGGGGGTGAGCAGTTCTTC. This chain links TRBV7-3 with TRBJ2-1, with TRBD2 identical over 14 bases. The CDR3 has 14 residues. The germline V gene encodes CDR1 SGHTA and CDR2 FQGTGA. V lost 5 bases, J lost 9 bases, and 3 bases stayed unmatched.

V usage is TRBV7-9 and J usage is TRBJ2-1, with a tentative D call TRBD2 (6 bases). V was cut by 5 bases and J by 1 base, with 12 bases left in between. This CDR3 is 15 amino acids long. The germline V gene encodes CDR1 SEHNR and CDR2 FQNEAQ (reference sequence). The CDR3, as DNA: TGTGCCAGCAGCGAACTAGCTGGGTCCTACAATGAGCAGTTCTTC. This translates into CASSELAGSYNEQFF.

The chain is built from TRBV5-1 and TRBJ2-1; D is uncertain. Germline V gene sequence: CDR1 SGHRS, CDR2 YFSETQ. Trimming stripped 0 bases from V and 5 bases from J, with 6 bases between. The CDR3 spans 13 residues. The DNA for the CDR3 is TGCGCCAGCAGCTTGGGAAGCGACAATGAGCAGTTCTTC. It codes for CASSLGSDNEQFF.

The J gene is TRBJ1-1, the V gene TRBV5-1, with a possible D match to TRBD1 (5 bases). In germline, CDR1 is SGHRS, CDR2 YFSETQ. Deletions cut 4 bases from V and 1 base from J, with 14 bases between. This CDR3 has 15 residues. CDR3 amino acids: CASSPLGGENTEAFF. In DNA, the CDR3 is TGCGCCAGCAGCCCCCTGGGGGGTGAGAACACTGAAGCTTTCTTT.

V is TRBV5-1 and J is TRBJ2-5, with TRBD2 matching 9 bases. Trimming took 3 bases from V and 7 from J; bases not matched to a gene: 16. The germline V gene has CDR1 SGHRS and CDR2 YFSETQ. The CDR3 consists of 17 residues. Here the CDR3 DNA reads TGCGCCAGCAGCTCAAGCTGGACTAGCGCGGATCCAGGGACCCAGTACTTC. Translating gives CASSSSWTSADPGTQYF.

The chain joins TRBV7-6 to TRBJ2-5; D not resolved. V lost 4 bases, J lost 4 bases, and 10 bases lay in between. Germline CDR1 and CDR2: SGHVS and FNYEAQ. The CDR3 is made up of 13 amino acids. CDR3 sequence reads: CASSYVVGETQYF. The CDR3 coding sequence is TGTGCCAGCAGCTACGTAGTCGGAGAGACCCAGTACTTC.

V and J are TRBV7-2 and TRBJ2-7; the D gene is possibly TRBD2 (6 bases). Trimming took 8 bases from V and 5 from J, leaving 13 bases between them. The CDR3 is 12 amino acids. CDR1 and CDR2 (germline): SGHTA, FQGNSA. CDR3 amino acids: CASGRTFDEQYF. CDR3 coding DNA: TGTGCCAGCGGGAGGACCTTCGACGAGCAGTACTTC.

The chain recombines TRBV5-5 with TRBJ1-5; D might be TRBD1 (5 bases). The CDR3 length is 14 residues. The germline gives CDR1 SGHKS, CDR2 YYEKEE (reference sequence). The V end lost 5 bases, the J end lost 7 bases, and 16 bases lay between the germline ends. The CDR3 region is CASRGGLGDQPQHF. CDR3 nucleotides: TGTGCCAGCAGGGGAGGCCTGGGGGACCAGCCCCAGCATTTT.

The chain is built from TRBV7-6 and TRBJ2-5, with TRBD1 matching over 10 bases. Germline lookup yields CDR1 SGHVS and CDR2 FNYEAQ. Trimming took 2 bases from V and 3 from J; bases not matched to a gene: 3. CDR3 length: 15 amino acids. This chain's CDR3 is CASSLRTGGKETQYF. CDR3 sequence (DNA): TGTGCCAGCAGCTTAAGGACAGGGGGTAAAGAGACCCAGTACTTC.

The chain carries TRBV6-6 and TRBJ1-1; the D gene is possibly TRBD1 (5 bases). The germline V gene has CDR1 MNHNY and CDR2 SVGAGI (reference sequence). Trimming stripped 6 bases from V and 3 bases from J, with 11 bases between. The CDR3 runs 13 residues. In DNA form, the CDR3 reads TGTGCCAGCAGGTCAGGGTCCGACACTGAAGCTTTCTTT. Protein sequence: CASRSGSDTEAFF.

In terms of frequency, this clone is medium-sized. The CDR3 here is CASSFWTGLSYEQYF. CDR3 nucleotides: TGTGCCAGCAGCTTTTGGACAGGGCTCTCCTACGAGCAGTACTTC. The rearrangement links TRBV7-9 to TRBJ2-7; TRBD1 matches 8 bases. The V gene's germline CDR1 is SEHNR and CDR2 FQNEAQ (reference sequence). The CDR3 covers 15 residues. The junction had 4 bases not matched to a gene; V was cut back by 3 bases and J by 0 bases.

The chain joins TRBV5-1 to TRBJ2-1; the match to TRBD1 covers 7 bases. This CDR3 is built from 16 residues. V lost 2 bases, J lost 0 bases, and 5 bases stayed unmatched. CDR1 is SGHRS, CDR2 YFSETQ, per germline. The chain's CDR3 is CASSFLTGASYNEQFF. The CDR3, as DNA: TGCGCCAGCAGCTTCCTTACAGGGGCCTCCTACAATGAGCAGTTCTTC.

This chain joins TRBV27 and TRBJ2-3, with 13 bases aligning to TRBD2. The trim removed 9 bases at V and 1 base at J, leaving 10 bases unmatched. Germline V gene sequence: CDR1 MNHEY, CDR2 SMNVEV (reference sequence). This CDR3 contains 17 residues. CDR3 sequence reads: CASLGLAGRRGTDTQYF. In DNA form, the CDR3 reads TGTGCCAGTTTGGGACTAGCGGGAAGGAGAGGCACAGATACGCAGTATTTT.

The CDR3 sequence: CASSLESGGELFF. As DNA, the CDR3 is TGTGCCAGCAGCTTAGAGTCGGGCGGGGAGCTGTTTTTT. The J gene is TRBJ2-2, the V gene TRBV7-9; D is uncertain. V shed 1 base and J shed 7 bases, with 7 bases lying between them. The CDR3 covers 13 residues. Germline V gene lookup returns CDR1 SEHNR and CDR2 FQNEAQ (reference sequence).

The V gene is TRBV27, the J gene TRBJ2-2, with TRBD2 matching over 7 bases. The CDR3 length is 16 residues. V was clipped by 5 bases and J by 4 bases; unmatched bases: 10. CDR1 MNHEY and CDR2 SMNVEV come from the germline V gene (reference sequence). This CDR3 reads CASSPERGRGTGELFF. The CDR3, as DNA: TGTGCCAGCAGTCCAGAGCGGGGTCGGGGCACCGGGGAGCTGTTTTTT.

V and J are TRBV19 and TRBJ2-6; D is unresolved. V gave up 3 bases and J gave up 2 bases, with 11 bases separating them. CDR1 and CDR2 (germline): LNHDA, SQIVND (reference sequence). This CDR3 contains 16 residues. CDR3 loop: CASSIDSKAGANVLTF. The CDR3 DNA reads as TGTGCCAGTAGTATTGACTCGAAGGCTGGGGCCAACGTCCTGACTTTC.

This rearrangement joins TRBV4-1 to TRBJ2-7, with no clear D. Germline V gene sequence: CDR1 MGHRA, CDR2 YSYEKL. CDR3 length equals 13 residues. V gave up 1 base and J gave up 5 bases, with 9 bases separating them. CDR3 region: CASSQVKRDEQYF. The CDR3 DNA reads as TGCGCCAGCAGCCAAGTAAAACGGGACGAGCAGTACTTC.

The DNA of the CDR3 is TGTGCCAGCAAGGGGGATCAGCCCCAGCATTTT. The encoded protein is CASKGDQPQHF. The chain employs TRBV2 and TRBJ1-5; the D gene is possibly TRBD1 (6 bases). Germline V gives CDR1 SNHLY, CDR2 FYNNEI. Trimming took off 7 bases at V and 5 bases at J, with 6 bases between the two ends. The CDR3 loop spans 11 amino acids.

This chain links TRBV19 with TRBJ1-1; D remains unclear. The CDR3 loop spans 15 amino acids. Germline CDR1 is LNHDA and CDR2 is SQIVND (reference sequence). V lost 5 bases and J 1 base, leaving 14 bases between the germline ends. The CDR3 loop reads CASSLFKLENTEAFF. DNA for the CDR3: TGTGCCAGTAGTCTCTTCAAATTAGAGAACACTGAAGCTTTCTTT.

The CDR3 here is CASSYQKSGNTIYF. The CDR3, as DNA: TGTGCCAGCAGCTACCAGAAATCTGGAAACACCATATATTTT. The chain carries TRBV4-2 and TRBJ1-3; D remains ambiguous. The germline V gene has CDR1 LGHNA and CDR2 YNFKEQ. The CDR3 is made up of 14 amino acids. V lost 5 bases to trimming and J lost 1 base, with 9 bases between them.

V is TRBV6-1 and J is TRBJ2-3; D remains ambiguous. CDR3 size: 12 residues. The germline V and J ends were trimmed by 8 bases and 3 bases, with 9 bases remaining between them. Germline lookup yields CDR1 MNHNS and CDR2 SASEGT. CDR3 region: CASHLGTDTQYF. CDR3 nucleotides: TGTGCCAGCCACCTCGGGACAGATACGCAGTATTTT.

The rearrangement uses TRBV20-1 and TRBJ2-3, with D maybe TRBD1 (6 bases). Germline V lookup: CDR1 DFQATT, CDR2 SNEGSKA (reference sequence). The CDR3 extends over 11 amino acids. V lost 6 bases to trimming and J lost 8 bases, with 12 bases between them. CDR3 protein: CSAVTGFTQYF. DNA for the CDR3: TGCAGTGCCGTTACAGGGTTTACGCAGTATTTT.

The rearrangement joins TRBV5-6 to TRBJ2-1; D is perhaps TRBD1 (5 bases). Germline values: CDR1 SGHDT, CDR2 YYEEEE. CDR3 length: 13 amino acids. Trimming stripped 1 base from V and 9 bases from J, with 11 bases between. The CDR3 sequence: CASSLLGQGEQFF. DNA of the CDR3: TGTGCCAGCAGCTTGCTAGGCCAGGGTGAGCAGTTCTTC.

The chain combines TRBV27 with TRBJ2-3; a weak D match, TRBD1 (5 bases). Deletions cut 2 bases from V and 4 bases from J, with 13 bases between. The germline V gene encodes CDR1 MNHEY and CDR2 SMNVEV (reference sequence). The CDR3 length is 15 residues. CDR3 coding DNA: TGTGCCAGCAGTTTAAAGGGGTGGGAAGCAGATACGCAGTATTTT. Its protein is CASSLKGWEADTQYF.

The rearrangement uses TRBV6-5 and TRBJ2-7, with TRBD1 matching 7 bases. Trimming at V came to 7 bases and at J to 1 base, leaving 10 bases not matched to a gene. The CDR3 is made up of 15 amino acids. Germline-derived CDR1 and CDR2 are MNHEY and SVGAGI. CDR3 sequence (DNA): TGTGCCAGCATAATGACGCTGGGACAGTCCTACGAGCAGTACTTC. This codes for CASIMTLGQSYEQYF.

This chain uses TRBV5-6 with TRBJ2-7; tentative D call: TRBD2 (7 bases). This CDR3 has 14 residues. Looked up from germline, CDR1 is SGHDT and CDR2 is YYEEEE. Trimming left V 4 bases short and J 6 bases short, with 17 bases between. The CDR3: CASSSGDTSGEQYF. Written as DNA, the CDR3 is TGTGCCAGCAGCAGCGGGGACACCTCGGGCGAGCAGTACTTC.

This sequence joins TRBV7-9 and TRBJ2-7, with 14 positions matching TRBD2. Germline V CDR1 and CDR2: SEHNR, FQNEAQ (reference sequence). With 4 bases clipped from V and 5 bases from J, the junction kept 10 bases outside the gene matches. The CDR3 runs to 17 residues. The CDR3 DNA follows: TGTGCCAGCAGCTCCCAGGGGACTAGCGGGAGAAGGGACGAGCAGTACTTC. This sequence encodes CASSSQGTSGRRDEQYF.

This chain connects TRBV30 to TRBJ1-2, with D unclear. Germline loops: CDR1 GTSNPN, CDR2 SVGIG (reference sequence). Trimming cost V 8 bases and J 8 bases, with 12 bases left between them. CDR3 length equals 10 residues. The CDR3 sequence: CARAGMGYTF. DNA for the CDR3: TGTGCCCGCGCCGGGATGGGCTACACCTTC.